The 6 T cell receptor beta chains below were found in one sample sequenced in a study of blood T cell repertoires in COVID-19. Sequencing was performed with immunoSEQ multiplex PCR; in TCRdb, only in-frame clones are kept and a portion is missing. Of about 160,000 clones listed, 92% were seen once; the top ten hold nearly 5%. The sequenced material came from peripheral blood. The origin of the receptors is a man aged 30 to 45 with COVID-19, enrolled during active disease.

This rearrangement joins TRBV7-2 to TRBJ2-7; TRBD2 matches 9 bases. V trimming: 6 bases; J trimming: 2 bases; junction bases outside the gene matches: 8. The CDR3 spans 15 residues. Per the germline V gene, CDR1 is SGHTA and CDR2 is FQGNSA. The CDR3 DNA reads TGTGCCAGCAGTCCGCGGGGGGGCCTTACCTACGAGCAGTACTTC. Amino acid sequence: CASSPRGGLTYEQYF.

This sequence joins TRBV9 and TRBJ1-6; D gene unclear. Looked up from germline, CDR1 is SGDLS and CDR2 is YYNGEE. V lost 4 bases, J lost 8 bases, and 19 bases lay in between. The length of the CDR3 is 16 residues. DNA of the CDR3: TGTGCCAGCAGCCCTAGATTGGAGGCGTGGGATTCACCCCTCCACTTT. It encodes CASSPRLEAWDSPLHF. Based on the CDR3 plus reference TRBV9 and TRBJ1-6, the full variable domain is DSGVTQTPKHLITATGQRVTLRCSPRSGDLSVYWYQQSLDQGLQFLIQYYNGEERAKGNILERFSAQQFPDLHSELNLSSLELGDSALYFCASSPRLEAWDSPLHFGNGTRLTVT.

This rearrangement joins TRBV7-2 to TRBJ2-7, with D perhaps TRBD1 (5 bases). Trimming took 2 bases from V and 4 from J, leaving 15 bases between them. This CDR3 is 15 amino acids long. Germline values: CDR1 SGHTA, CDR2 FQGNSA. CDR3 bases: TGTGCCAGCAGCTTAAGTTCAGGCAAGGGGTACGAGCAGTACTTC. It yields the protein CASSLSSGKGYEQYF. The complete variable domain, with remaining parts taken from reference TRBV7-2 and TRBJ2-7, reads GAGVSQSPSNKVTEKGKDVELRCDPISGHTALYWYRQSLGQGLEFLIYFQGNSAPDKSGLPSDRFSAERTGGSVSTLTIQRTQQEDSAVYLCASSLSSGKGYEQYFGPGTRLTVT.

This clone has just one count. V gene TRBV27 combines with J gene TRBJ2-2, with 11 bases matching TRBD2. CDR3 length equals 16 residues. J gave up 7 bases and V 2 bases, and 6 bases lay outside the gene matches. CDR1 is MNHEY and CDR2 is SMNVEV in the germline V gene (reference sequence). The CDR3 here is CASSLVLAGGIGELFF. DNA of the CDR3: TGTGCCAGCAGTTTAGTCCTAGCGGGAGGAATCGGGGAGCTGTTTTTT.

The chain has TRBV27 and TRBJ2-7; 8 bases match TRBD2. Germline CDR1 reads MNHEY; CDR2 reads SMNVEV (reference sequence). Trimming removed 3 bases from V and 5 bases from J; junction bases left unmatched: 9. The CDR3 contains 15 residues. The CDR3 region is CASSFRAGEGNEQYF. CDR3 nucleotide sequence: TGTGCCAGCAGTTTTAGAGCGGGAGAGGGTAACGAGCAGTACTTC.

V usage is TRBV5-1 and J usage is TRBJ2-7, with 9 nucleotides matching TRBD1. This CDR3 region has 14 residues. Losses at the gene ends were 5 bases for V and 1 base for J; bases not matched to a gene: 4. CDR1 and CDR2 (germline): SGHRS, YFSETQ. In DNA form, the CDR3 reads TGCGCCAGCAGACCGACAGGGGGGTCCTACGAGCAGTACTTC. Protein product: CASRPTGGSYEQYF. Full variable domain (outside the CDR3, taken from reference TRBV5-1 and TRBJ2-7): KAGVTQTPRYLIKTRGQQVTLSCSPISGHRSVSWYQQTPGQGLQFLFEYFSETQRNKGNFPGRFSGRQFSNSRSEMNVSTLELGDSALYLCASRPTGGSYEQYFGPGTRLTVT.